This T cell receptor beta chain was found in a study of memory CD4+ T cells and cytomegalovirus serostatus. Study details: Donors were healthy Belgian adults, several CMV seropositive and 20 to 25 seronegative. Study-level results: Each of approximately 69 CMV-associated TCRbeta sequences occurred in one to five individuals.

Single viable CD3+CD4+CD8-CD45RO+ cells were sorted as the memory CD4+ T cells. Serostatus was set by detecting CMV pp150, pp28, p38, p52 IgG. CD4+ T cells were isolated by positive magnetic selection. On this clone itself: Its antigen is unknown.

V was clipped by 4 bases and J by 0 bases, with 16 bases between them. The germline V gene has CDR1 LNHDA and CDR2 SQIVND (reference sequence). The CDR3 runs 17 residues. Repertoires were generated with immunoSEQ multiplex PCR, while TCRdb's copy carries only in-frame clones and drops some. The sample yields 40,000 to 50,000 clones, 74% seen once. The TCR was taken from an adult in good health and CMV-seropositive. Specimen: memory CD4+ T cells from blood. V usage is TRBV19 and J usage is TRBJ2-1; a weak D match, TRBD1 (6 bases). CDR3 DNA sequence: TGTGCCAGTAGTACCCGTCGACAGGCTAGCTCCTACAATGAGCAGTTCTTC. Encoded protein: CASSTRRQASSYNEQFF.